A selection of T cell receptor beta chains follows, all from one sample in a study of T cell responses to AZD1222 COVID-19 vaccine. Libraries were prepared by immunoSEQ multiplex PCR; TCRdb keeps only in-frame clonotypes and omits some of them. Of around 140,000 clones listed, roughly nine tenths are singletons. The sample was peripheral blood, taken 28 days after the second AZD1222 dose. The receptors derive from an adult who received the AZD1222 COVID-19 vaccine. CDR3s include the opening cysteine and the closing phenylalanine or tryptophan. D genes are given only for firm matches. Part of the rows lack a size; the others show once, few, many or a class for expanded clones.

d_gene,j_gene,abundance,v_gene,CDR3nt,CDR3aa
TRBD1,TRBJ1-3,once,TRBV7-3,TGTGCCAGCAGCCTCTATTCCGGGACAGGGGCTCCCTGGTCTGGAAACACCATATATTTT,CASSLYSGTGAPWSGNTIYF
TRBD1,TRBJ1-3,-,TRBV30,TGTGCCTGGGCGACAGGGTCTGGAAACACCATATATTTT,CAWATGSGNTIYF
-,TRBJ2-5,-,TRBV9,TGTGCCAGCACCCAAGGGATAGCGAAGGAGACCCAGTACTTC,CASTQGIAKETQYF
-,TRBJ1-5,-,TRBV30,TGTGCCTGGTCGTCAAGGAGTCCCCTGGGAAATCAGCCCCAGCATTTT,CAWSSRSPLGNQPQHF
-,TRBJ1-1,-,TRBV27,TGTGCCAGCAGGGACTTAACGGAAGCTTTCTTT,CASRDLTEAFF
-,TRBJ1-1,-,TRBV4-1,TGCGCCAGCAGCGCGGAATCAGTTAACACTGAAGCTTTCTTT,CASSAESVNTEAFF
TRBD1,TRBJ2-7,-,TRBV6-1,TGTGCCAGCAGTGAGGAGGGACAGGGATCCTACGAGCAGTACTTC,CASSEEGQGSYEQYF
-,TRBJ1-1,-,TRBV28,TGTGCCAGCAGTTCCACATACACCTCAGGGGTAGGGACTGAAGCTTTCTTT,CASSSTYTSGVGTEAFF
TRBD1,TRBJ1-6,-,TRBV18,TGTGCCAGCTCACTCGACAGGGGCCTTAATTCACCCCTCCACTTT,CASSLDRGLNSPLHF
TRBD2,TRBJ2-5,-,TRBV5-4,TGTGCCAGCAGCTTTAGCGGGGGGGCCGAGGAGACCCAGTACTTC,CASSFSGGAEETQYF
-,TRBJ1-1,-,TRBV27,TGTGCCAGCAGTTCGGGGTCCACTGAAGCTTTCTTT,CASSSGSTEAFF
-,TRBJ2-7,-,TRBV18,TGTGCCAGCTCACCCTCCACGGGGACGCTGAGCGAGCAGTACTTC,CASSPSTGTLSEQYF
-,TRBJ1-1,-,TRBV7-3,TGTGCCAGCAGCCGATACCAGGGGTTAGCTGAAGCTTTCTTT,CASSRYQGLAEAFF
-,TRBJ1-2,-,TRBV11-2,TGTGCCAGCAGCTCGCTCCAACAGGGCGGGTATGGCTACACCTTC,CASSSLQQGGYGYTF
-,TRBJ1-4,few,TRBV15,TGTGCCACCGCCCGGAGTGGCCAGGGTATCCGTGAAAAACTGTTTTTT,CATARSGQGIREKLFF
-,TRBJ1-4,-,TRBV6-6,TGTGCCAGCCGCGGGGAGCCGGGGGAAGGAAAACTGTTTTTT,CASRGEPGEGKLFF
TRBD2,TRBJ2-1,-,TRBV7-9,TGTGCCCCAGCCCCAAGACTAGCGGATAGCTCCTACAATGAGCAGTTCTTC,CAPAPRLADSSYNEQFF
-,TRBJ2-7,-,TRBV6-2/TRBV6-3,TGTGCCAGCAGTTACTCGAGTCAGGGAAGCTCCTACGAGCAGTACTTC,CASSYSSQGSSYEQYF
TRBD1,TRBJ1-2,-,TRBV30,TGTGCCTGGGAGCCCGGACAGGGATGGGGCTACACCTTC,CAWEPGQGWGYTF
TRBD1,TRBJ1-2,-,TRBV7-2,TGTGCCAGCAGCTTAGCGACAGGGAGCCTTGACGGCTACACCTTC,CASSLATGSLDGYTF
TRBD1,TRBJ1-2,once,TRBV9,TGTGCCAGCAGCCTCTACCAGACAGGGGAGTACGGCTACACCTTC,CASSLYQTGEYGYTF
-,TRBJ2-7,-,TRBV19,TGTGCCAGTAGTGGTCAGAGGAGCTACGAGCAGTACTTC,CASSGQRSYEQYF
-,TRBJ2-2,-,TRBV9,TGTGCCAGCAGTCTAGGCGGGGCCGGGGAGCTGTTTTTT,CASSLGGAGELFF
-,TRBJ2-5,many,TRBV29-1,TGCAGCGTTGAAGGGGAGTCTAGCGTTTTAGAGACCCAGTACTTC,CSVEGESSVLETQYF
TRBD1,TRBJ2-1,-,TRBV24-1,TGTGCCACCGGCCCAGGGGGCTATGAGCAGTTCTTC,CATGPGGYEQFF
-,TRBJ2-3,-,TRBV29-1,TGCAGCGTGGACACCAGCCATCCCCACAATTTCGATACGCAGTATTTT,CSVDTSHPHNFDTQYF
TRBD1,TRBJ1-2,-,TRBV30,TGTGCCTGGAGTGTTACAGGGGCGGAGGGTGGCTACACCTTC,CAWSVTGAEGGYTF
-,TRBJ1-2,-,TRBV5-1,TGCGCCAGCAGCAACGACAGGCCGGGTGGCTACACCTTC,CASSNDRPGGYTF
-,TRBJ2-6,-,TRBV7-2,TGTGCCAGCAGCCTCACCCCTGGCGGGGGGGCCAACGTCCTGACTTTC,CASSLTPGGGANVLTF
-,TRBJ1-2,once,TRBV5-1,TGCGCCAGCAGCTTGACGGGGGCGGACTATGGCTACACCTTC,CASSLTGADYGYTF